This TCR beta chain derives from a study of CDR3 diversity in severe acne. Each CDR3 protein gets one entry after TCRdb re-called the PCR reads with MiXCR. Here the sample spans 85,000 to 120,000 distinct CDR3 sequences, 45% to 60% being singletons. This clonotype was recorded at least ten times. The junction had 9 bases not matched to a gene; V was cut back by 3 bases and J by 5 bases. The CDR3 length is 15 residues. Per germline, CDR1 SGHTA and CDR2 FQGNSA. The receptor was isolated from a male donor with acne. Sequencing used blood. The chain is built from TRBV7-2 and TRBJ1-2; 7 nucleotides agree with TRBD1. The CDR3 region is CASSFRGRPPYGYTF. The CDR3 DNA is TGTGCCAGCAGCTTTAGGGGGCGGCCACCTTATGGCTACACCTTC.